This paragraph reports one TCR beta chain. This entry is derived from a study of blood T cell repertoires in COVID-19. Across the whole study: Samples came from the United States, Italy and Spain, spanning acute and convalescent COVID-19. PBMCs, B-cell-depleted T cells, or T cells were the source of the cDNA or gDNA that made up the material.

Germline loops: CDR1 ENHRY, CDR2 SYGVKD. This CDR3 comprises 16 residues. V gave up 4 bases and J gave up 2 bases; unmatched junction bases: 11. In the original analysis: Counts of nucleated cells, estimated from reference gene primer amplification, were obtained. The protocol was immunoSEQ multiplex PCR, while the TCRdb copy is restricted to in-frame clones and leaves out a portion. D and trimming come from the DNA, and the V and J calls and clone size come from that table. The sample comprises 400,000 or so clones, more than 75% of which are singletons, and roughly 3.1% rests with the top ten. The chain recombines TRBV10-3 with TRBJ2-7; 7 nucleotides match TRBD1. The clonotype was recovered from a human donor in a cohort sampled during active COVID-19. The sequencing input was peripheral blood. The CDR3 spells CAISARDSRQTYEQYF. The CDR3 region has the DNA TGTGCCATCAGTGCCAGGGACAGTCGACAAACCTACGAGCAGTACTTC.